This T cell receptor beta chain was identified during a study of T-cell reconstitution after alpha-beta-depleted transplantation in children. General study findings and limits: Newly made T cells mostly supplied T-cell counts and diversity one year after transplant. Approximately two months post-transplant, alpha-beta T cells reportedly originated from several hundred expanded graft clones.

The CDR3 contains 15 residues. The ends were cut back, 4 bases at V and 7 bases at J, with 17 bases in the middle. The V gene's germline CDR1 is SGHAT and CDR2 FQNNGV. On this clonotype itself: What it binds is not known.

Preparation of the TCRbeta library used unique molecular identifiers. TCRdb processed the PCR reads anew with MiXCR; each CDR3 protein has one entry. The table includes a few hundred thousand distinct CDR3 sequences, approximately 20% detected once. The receptor was isolated from a male patient between 10 and 17 years old who had a stem cell transplant for acute lymphoblastic leukemia, so the T cells may come from the graft donor. This chain links TRBV11-2 with TRBJ2-1, with D tentatively TRBD2 (6 bases). Sequencing was performed on PBMCs, mostly from graft donor cells, taken 180 days after TCRalphabeta/CD19-depleted stem cell transplant. The CDR3 nucleotides read TGTGCCAGCAGCTACTCCGGGAGTAGCGGAAATGAGCAGTTCTTC. It specifies CASSYSGSSGNEQFF.